This T cell receptor beta chain was obtained from a study of cytomegalovirus exposure and HLA in healthy donors. Study-level points and caveats: In the 120 validation repertoires, more than 85% of cluster scores exceeded 0, per a later analysis. Rare sequences made up most TCRs, while some public TCRs were found in many donors.

Clones were read by immunoSEQ multiplex PCR, and TCRdb kept only the in-frame ones, dropping some. The sample contains 150,000 or so clones, 89% of which appear only once. Germline V gives CDR1 MNHEY, CDR2 SVGAGI. Trimming removed 2 bases from V and 1 base from J, with 6 bases in between. The CDR3 length is 15 residues. It was the approximately 130-subject validation cohort, separate from the roughly 700-subject first cohort, to which the donors belonged. A word on this clone: Its antigen is as yet unknown.

The sequencing sample was made of PBMCs. The clonotype originates from a woman under 30 in good health and CMV-seronegative. The rearrangement uses TRBV6-5 and TRBJ2-6; D is ambiguous. CDR3 protein: CASSYVYSGANVLTF. Here the CDR3 DNA reads TGTGCCAGCAGTTACGTCTATTCTGGGGCCAACGTCCTGACTTTC.